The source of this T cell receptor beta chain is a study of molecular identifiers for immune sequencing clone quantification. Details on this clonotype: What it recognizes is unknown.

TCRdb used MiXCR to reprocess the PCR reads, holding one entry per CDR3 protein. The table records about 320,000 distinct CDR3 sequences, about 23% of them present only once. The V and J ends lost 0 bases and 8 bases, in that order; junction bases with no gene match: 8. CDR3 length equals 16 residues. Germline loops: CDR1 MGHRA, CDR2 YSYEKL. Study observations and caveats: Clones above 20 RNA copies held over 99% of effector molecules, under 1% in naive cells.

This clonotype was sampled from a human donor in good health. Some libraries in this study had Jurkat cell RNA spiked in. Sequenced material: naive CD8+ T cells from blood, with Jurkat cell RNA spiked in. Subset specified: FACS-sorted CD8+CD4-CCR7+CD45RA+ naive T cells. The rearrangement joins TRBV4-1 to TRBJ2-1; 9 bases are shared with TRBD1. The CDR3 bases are TGCGCCAGCAGCCAAGATCTCACCAGGACAGGGGATGAGCAGTTCTTC. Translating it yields CASSQDLTRTGDEQFF.